This T cell receptor (beta chain) was obtained from a study of T-cell memory formation after mild COVID-19. Each CDR3 protein gets one entry after TCRdb re-called the 5' RACE reads with MiXCR. The sample records approximately 150,000 distinct CDR3 sequences, approximately 5.7% being singletons. In germline, CDR1 is SGHRS, CDR2 YFSETQ. Trimming pared 5 bases from V and 5 bases from J, leaving 16 bases between. CDR3 size: 15 residues. A few counts support this clonotype. Its antigen is still unknown. Notes on the study in general: Clones that got smaller from day 15 to 85 had even CD4/CD8, while clones growing later tipped toward CD4+. CD4+ clones that contracted lay mainly in CM and EM; CD8+ ones lay in EMRA. Certain responding clones were present in pre-infection memory, suggesting participation of cross-reactive memory.

This sequence was found in an adult woman who had mild COVID-19 (a few samples of this study predate the infection). Cell type and time point are not known. This chain joins TRBV5-1 and TRBJ1-4; TRBD1 might be the D (5 bases). Specimen: PBMCs or a T cell subset sorted from them (not recorded which). CDR3 bases: TGCGCCAGCAGTCTATTCACGGGGGAGAATGAAAAACTGTTTTTT. Translation gives CASSLFTGENEKLFF.